These 8 T cell receptor beta chains share one sample of origin, sequenced in a study of OX40 agonist ivuxolimab in advanced cancers. Using immunoSEQ multiplex PCR, the repertoire was profiled, and TCRdb retains in-frame clones only, with some absent. The table has about 45,000 clones, just over 90% seen once. The sequenced sample was CD4+ or CD8+ T cells sorted from blood, obtained in a trial of the OX40 agonist ivuxolimab. The source is an adult with an advanced solid tumor such as melanoma, head and neck, liver or kidney cancer.

This chain links TRBV6-5 with TRBJ2-7; possible D gene TRBD2, 6 bases. V was shortened by 8 bases and J by 3 bases, with 17 bases between the two germline ends. CDR3 length: 14 amino acids. Germline values: CDR1 MNHEY, CDR2 SVGAGI. CDR3 amino acids: CASGLGGGGYEQYF. The CDR3 DNA follows: TGTGCCAGCGGCCTCGGGGGAGGAGGCTACGAGCAGTACTTC.

This sequence joins TRBV6-5 and TRBJ1-3; D is unresolved. This CDR3 has 13 residues. Germline V gives CDR1 MNHEY, CDR2 SVGAGI. V gave up 3 bases and J gave up 2 bases, with 5 bases separating them. The CDR3: CASSYWTGNTIYF. In nucleotides, the CDR3 is TGTGCCAGCAGTTATTGGACTGGAAACACCATATATTTT.

The J gene is TRBJ2-7, the V gene TRBV5-8; TRBD2 is a possible D gene (5 bases). The V gene lost 6 bases and the J gene lost 0 bases, with 22 bases spanning the gap. The germline CDR1 and CDR2 sequences are SGHTS and YDEGEE. The CDR3 is 17 residues long. The CDR3 nucleotides are TGTGCCAGCACCTGGATCTCGTTAGCGTCGCCCTCCTACGAGCAGTACTTC. It codes for CASTWISLASPSYEQYF.

The chain joins TRBV30 to TRBJ2-5; 10 bases fit TRBD1. Per the germline V gene, CDR1 is GTSNPN and CDR2 is SVGIG (reference sequence). The CDR3 is 16 amino acids. V dropped 3 bases and J dropped 1; count of bases not matched to a gene: 8. CDR3 protein: CAWRTGGSIFQETQYF. CDR3 nucleotides: TGTGCCTGGAGGACAGGGGGCTCCATTTTCCAAGAGACCCAGTACTTC.

This chain joins TRBV19 and TRBJ2-1; maybe TRBD2 (6 bases). V lost 3 bases and J 4 bases, leaving 10 bases between the germline ends. The germline CDR1 and CDR2 sequences are LNHDA and SQIVND (reference sequence). The CDR3 covers 14 residues. The CDR3 bases are TGTGCCAGTAGTATGTTAGCGGTATACAATGAGCAGTTCTTC. Protein sequence: CASSMLAVYNEQFF. Based on the CDR3 plus reference TRBV19 and TRBJ2-1, the full variable domain is DGGITQSPKYLFRKEGQNVTLSCEQNLNHDAMYWYRQDPGQGLRLIYYSQIVNDFQKGDIAEGYSVSREKKESFPLTVTSAQKNPTAFYLCASSMLAVYNEQFFGPGTRLTVL.

The chain couples TRBV5-4 to TRBJ2-7, with D unresolved. The CDR3 totals 15 residues. Germline assignment: CDR1 SGHNT and CDR2 YYREEE (reference sequence). Trimming took off 4 bases at V and 2 bases at J, with 16 bases between the two ends. The CDR3, as DNA: TGTGCCAGCAGCCCCCAAGGCCGGGCAGCCTACGAGCAGTACTTC. As protein: CASSPQGRAAYEQYF.

The chain is built from TRBV21-1 and TRBJ2-1; TRBD2, the table's D call, lacks a check against the DNA. TRBV21-1 is a pseudogene segment. The CDR3 has 12 residues. The CDR3 DNA sequence: TGTGCCACCGGGGGGTCGGGGAATGAGCAGTTCTTC. Residues: CATGGSGNEQFF.

The chain uses TRBV5-5 and TRBJ1-6; the D is unclear. The CDR3 sequence is 13 residues long. Germline assignment: CDR1 SGHKS and CDR2 YYEKEE (reference sequence). Trimming removed 2 bases at V and 9 bases at J, with 9 bases between. The DNA for the CDR3 is TGTGCCAGCAGCTTAGGACCGGGTTCACCCCTCCACTTT. Residues: CASSLGPGSPLHF.